These T cell receptor beta chains were read from a single sample in a study of blood T cell repertoires in COVID-19. The assay was immunoSEQ multiplex PCR, and TCRdb's table has in-frame clones only and misses some. The sample yields over 100,000 clones, roughly four fifths seen once. The specimen was peripheral blood. Source of these receptors: a man aged 60 to 75 with acute or convalescent COVID-19. The CDR3 runs from the conserved cysteine through the conserved F or W. Each record gives: D gene, J gene, clone size, V gene, CDR3 DNA, CDR3 protein. The D gene is left open where the match is weak. Not all rows give a size; the values are once, few, many and, for expanded clones, a class.

>TRBD2|TRBJ2-7|NA|TRBV18
TGTGCCAGCTCACCGGGGAGGGAGGAGCAGTACTTC
CASSPGREEQYF
>NA|TRBJ2-5|few|TRBV19
TGTGCCAGTAGCCCAGGGGAAGAGACCCAGTACTTC
CASSPGEETQYF
>TRBD1|TRBJ1-3|few|TRBV5-1
TGCGCCAGCAGCTTGGCCCCGACAGGGTCTGGAAACACCATATATTTT
CASSLAPTGSGNTIYF
>NA|TRBJ1-3|NA|TRBV10-1
TGCGCCAGCAGTGATGGACAGACCGACTCTGGAAACACCATATATTTT
CASSDGQTDSGNTIYF
>NA|TRBJ2-2|once|TRBV9
TGTGCCAGCAGCGTAGACCTAGGCACGAACACCGGGGAGCTGTTTTTT
CASSVDLGTNTGELFF
>TRBD2|TRBJ2-1|few|TRBV19
TGTGCCAGTGGGACTAGCGGATTCAATGAGCAGTTCTTC
CASGTSGFNEQFF
>NA|TRBJ1-2|once|TRBV12-3/TRBV12-4
TGTGCCAGCACCCGGACAGAGAGCTATGGCTACACCTTC
CASTRTESYGYTF
>TRBD1|TRBJ2-7|NA|TRBV19
TGTGCCAGTAGTATCACAGGGGATGCCGCCTACGAGCAGTACTTC
CASSITGDAAYEQYF
>NA|TRBJ2-3|NA|TRBV18
TGTGCCAGCTCACCAGCAGGGGAACGAGATACGCAGTATTTT
CASSPAGERDTQYF
>TRBD2|TRBJ2-2|NA|TRBV2
TGTGCCAGCAGTGAAGGTCTAGCGGGAACCGGGGAGCTGTTTTTT
CASSEGLAGTGELFF
>TRBD1|TRBJ1-5|NA|TRBV19
TGTGCCATTCTACAAGACAGGGGGCAATCTCTCTATCAGCCCCAGCATTTT
CAILQDRGQSLYQPQHF
>NA|TRBJ2-5|NA|TRBV2
TGTGCCAGCAGTTCTGGAGAAGAGACCCAGTACTTC
CASSSGEETQYF
>TRBD2|TRBJ2-1|few|TRBV6-5
TGTGCCAGCAGCCGGCGGGAGAGTTACAATGAGCAGTTCTTC
CASSRRESYNEQFF
>TRBD1|TRBJ1-2|NA|TRBV10-3
TGTGCCATCTCGACAGGGAATAACTATGGCTACACCTTC
CAISTGNNYGYTF
>TRBD1|TRBJ2-7|NA|TRBV18
TGTGCCAGCTCACTCAGGACAGGTATATCCTACGAGCAGTACTTC
CASSLRTGISYEQYF
>NA|TRBJ2-1|NA|TRBV5-8
TGTGCCAGCAGCTTTAAACAAAACTCCTACAATGAGCAGTTCTTC
CASSFKQNSYNEQFF
>NA|TRBJ2-7|few|TRBV5-1
TGCGCCAGCAGCTTGGAGCACGAGCAGTACTTC
CASSLEHEQYF
>TRBD1|TRBJ1-1|NA|TRBV28
TGTGCCAGCAGCCTGTTGGACAGGGTGGGGAACACTGAAGCTTTCTTT
CASSLLDRVGNTEAFF
>TRBD2|TRBJ2-7|many|TRBV5-1
TGCGCCAGCAAGTTTTCTAGCGGGGTCTACGAGCAGTACTTC
CASKFSSGVYEQYF
>TRBD1|TRBJ1-6|NA|TRBV5-6
TGTGCCAGCAGCCCCCGGGACAGGGAACATTCACCCCTCCACTTT
CASSPRDREHSPLHF
>TRBD2|TRBJ2-1|NA|TRBV7-2
TGTGCCAGCAGCTTAGACCTAGCGGGAGGGAATGAGCAGTTCTTC
CASSLDLAGGNEQFF
>TRBD2|TRBJ2-1|NA|TRBV6-4
TGTGCCAGCAGTGCCCGGGGGGGGATCAGCTCCTACAATGAGCAGTTCTTC
CASSARGGISSYNEQFF
>NA|TRBJ1-2|few|TRBV18
TGTGCCAGCTCACTAGACTATGGCTACACCTTC
CASSLDYGYTF
>TRBD1|TRBJ1-2|NA|TRBV7-2
TGTGCCAGCAGCTCCCCGACAGGGACATTAGCTAACTATGGCTACACCTTC
CASSSPTGTLANYGYTF
>TRBD1|TRBJ1-1|NA|TRBV28
TGTGCCAGCAGTCCGCGGGACAGAGCGAACACTGAAGCTTTCTTT
CASSPRDRANTEAFF
>TRBD1|TRBJ1-5|NA|TRBV28
TGTGCCAGCAGTAATAGACAGGGGTGGCGCAATCAGCCCCAGCATTTT
CASSNRQGWRNQPQHF
>NA|TRBJ1-5|NA|TRBV30
TGTGCCTGGAGTGTCGACGGGAGGCAGCCCCAGCATTTT
CAWSVDGRQPQHF
>TRBD2|TRBJ2-7|NA|TRBV7-2
TGTGCCAGCAGCTTAATCGCGGGGGGGTTTTCCTCCTACGAGCAGTACTTC
CASSLIAGGFSSYEQYF
>TRBD2|TRBJ2-5|NA|TRBV9
TGTGCCAGCAGCGTAGGCGGGGGAGGTGGTGAGACCCAGTACTTC
CASSVGGGGGETQYF
>TRBD1|TRBJ2-7|NA|TRBV28
TGTGCCAGCAGCCCGACAGGGGAAGGGTACGAGCAGTACTTC
CASSPTGEGYEQYF
>TRBD1|TRBJ2-2|few|TRBV5-1
TGCGCCAGCAGCACCGGGACGGCCCTTTCAGGGGGTGGGGAGCTGTTTTTT
CASSTGTALSGGGELFF
>TRBD1|TRBJ2-1|NA|TRBV7-3
TGTGCCAGCAGCTTTGGGTCCGGGACAGGGGTAGTCGGGGGGCAGTTCTTC
CASSFGSGTGVVGGQFF
>TRBD1|TRBJ1-1|NA|TRBV5-1
TGCGCCAGCAGCCTCAGGACAGGGAGGAACACTGAAGCTTTCTTT
CASSLRTGRNTEAFF
>NA|TRBJ2-3|NA|TRBV30
TGTGCCTGGAGTGTCGAGGATACGCAGTATTTT
CAWSVEDTQYF
>NA|TRBJ1-2|NA|TRBV11-2
TGTGCCAGCAGCGCCGACAGTAACTATGGCTACACCTTC
CASSADSNYGYTF
>NA|TRBJ2-7|NA|TRBV28
TGTGCCAGCAGTCCTCCCGCAGGGCGTAAGGAGCAGTACTTC
CASSPPAGRKEQYF
>TRBD1|TRBJ2-3|NA|TRBV10-1
TGCGCCAGCAAGGGACAGTCTATCACAGATACGCAGTATTTT
CASKGQSITDTQYF
>TRBD1|TRBJ1-1|once|TRBV30
TGCCTTCTCCACAGGGGGCGAACTGAAGCTTTCTTT
CLLHRGRTEAFF
>TRBD1|TRBJ2-2|few|TRBV7-2
TGTGCCAGCAGCCCCCCGACAGGGTTGGACACCGGGGAGCTGTTTTTT
CASSPPTGLDTGELFF
>TRBD1|TRBJ2-3|once|TRBV18
TGTGCCAGCTCACCAGCGCGAGGGGGCGATGGCACAGATACGCAGTATTTT
CASSPARGGDGTDTQYF
>NA|TRBJ1-1|NA|TRBV5-1
TGCGCCAGCAGCTTGGCCGGGCGCGGGGACACTGAAGCTTTCTTT
CASSLAGRGDTEAFF
>NA|TRBJ1-2|NA|TRBV29-1
TGCAGCGTGGCCTGGGACTTAAACTATGGCTACACCTTC
CSVAWDLNYGYTF
>NA|TRBJ2-7|NA|TRBV12-3/TRBV12-4
TGTGCCAGCAGTGCAGGGGTAGGGGAGCAGTACTTC
CASSAGVGEQYF
>TRBD1|TRBJ1-1|NA|TRBV6-4
TGTGCCAGCAGTGACCGAACCCCGAGACAGGGCAACACTGAAGCTTTCTTT
CASSDRTPRQGNTEAFF
>NA|TRBJ1-1|NA|TRBV5-1
TGCGCCAGCAGCTTGATCCCCCGGGGAGCTGAAGCTTTCTTT
CASSLIPRGAEAFF
>NA|TRBJ2-2|once|TRBV18
TGTGCCAGCTCACCACCGGCGGCGAACACCGGGGAGCTGTTTTTT
CASSPPAANTGELFF
>TRBD1|TRBJ1-2|NA|TRBV7-2
TGTGCCAGCAGCGCACCGGGACAGAGTTACACCTTC
CASSAPGQSYTF
>NA|TRBJ1-5|NA|TRBV11-2
TGTGCCAGCAGCACCGATTGGGGGGACAATCAGCCCCAGCATTTT
CASSTDWGDNQPQHF